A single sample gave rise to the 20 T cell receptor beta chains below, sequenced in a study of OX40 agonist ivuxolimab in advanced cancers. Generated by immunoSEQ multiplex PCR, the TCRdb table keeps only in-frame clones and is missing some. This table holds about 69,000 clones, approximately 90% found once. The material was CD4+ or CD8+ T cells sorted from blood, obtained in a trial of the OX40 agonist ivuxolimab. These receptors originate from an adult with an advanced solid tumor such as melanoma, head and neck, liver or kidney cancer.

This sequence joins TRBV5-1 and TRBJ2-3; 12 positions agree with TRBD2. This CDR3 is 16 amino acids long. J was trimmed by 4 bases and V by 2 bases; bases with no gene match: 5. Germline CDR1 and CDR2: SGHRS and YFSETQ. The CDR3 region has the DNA TGCGCCAGCAGCTTCGAGACTAGCGGGAGTTCAGATACGCAGTATTTT. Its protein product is CASSFETSGSSDTQYF.

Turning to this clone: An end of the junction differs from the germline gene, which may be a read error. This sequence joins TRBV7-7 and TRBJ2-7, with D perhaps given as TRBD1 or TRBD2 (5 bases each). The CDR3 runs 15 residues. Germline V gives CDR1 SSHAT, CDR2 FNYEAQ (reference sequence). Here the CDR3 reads CASSSQPGTIYEQYF. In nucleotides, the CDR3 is TGTGCTAGCAGCTCCCAGCCGGGGACGATCTACGAGCAGTACTTC.

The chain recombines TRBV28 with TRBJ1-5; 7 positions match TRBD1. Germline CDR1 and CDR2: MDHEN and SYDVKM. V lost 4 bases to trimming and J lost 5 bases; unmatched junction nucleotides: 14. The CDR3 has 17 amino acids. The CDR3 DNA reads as TGTGCCAGCAGTTCTTACACGAGAGACAGGGTCGATCAGCCCCAGCATTTT. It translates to CASSSYTRDRVDQPQHF.

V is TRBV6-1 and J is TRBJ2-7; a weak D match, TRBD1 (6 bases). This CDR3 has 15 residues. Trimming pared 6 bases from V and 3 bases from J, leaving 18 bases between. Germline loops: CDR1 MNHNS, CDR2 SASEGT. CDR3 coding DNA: TGTGCCAGCAGACATATAGACGGACAGAACTACGAGCAGTACTTC. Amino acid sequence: CASRHIDGQNYEQYF.

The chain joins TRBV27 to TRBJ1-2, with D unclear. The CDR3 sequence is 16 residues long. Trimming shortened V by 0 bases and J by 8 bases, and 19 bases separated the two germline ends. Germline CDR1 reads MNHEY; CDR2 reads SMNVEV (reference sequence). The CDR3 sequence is CASSLSAGIWLLGYTF. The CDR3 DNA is TGTGCCAGCAGTTTATCGGCCGGAATATGGTTATTAGGCTACACCTTC.

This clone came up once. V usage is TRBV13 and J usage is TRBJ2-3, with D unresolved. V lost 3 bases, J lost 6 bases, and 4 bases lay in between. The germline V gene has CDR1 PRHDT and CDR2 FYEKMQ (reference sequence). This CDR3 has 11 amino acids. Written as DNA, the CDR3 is TGTGCCAGCAGCTTGGCTGATACGCAGTATTTT. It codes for CASSLADTQYF.

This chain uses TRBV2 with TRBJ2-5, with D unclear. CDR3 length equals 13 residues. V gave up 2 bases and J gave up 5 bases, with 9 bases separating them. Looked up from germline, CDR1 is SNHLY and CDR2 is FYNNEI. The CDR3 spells CASSEIPRETQYF. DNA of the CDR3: TGTGCCAGCAGTGAAATCCCAAGGGAGACCCAGTACTTC.

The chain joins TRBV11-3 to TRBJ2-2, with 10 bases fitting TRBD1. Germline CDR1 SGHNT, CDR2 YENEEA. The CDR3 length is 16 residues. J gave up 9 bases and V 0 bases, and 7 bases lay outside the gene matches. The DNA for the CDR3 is TGTGCCAGCAGCTTAGAGGCGACAGGGGGCATGCGGGAGCTGTTTTTT. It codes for CASSLEATGGMRELFF. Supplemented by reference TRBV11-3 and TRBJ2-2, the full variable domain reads EAGVVQSPRYKIIEKKQPVAFWCNPISGHNTLYWYLQNLGQGPELLIRYENEEAVDDSQLPKDRFSAERLKGVDSTLKIQPAELGDSAVYLCASSLEATGGMRELFFGEGSRLTVL.

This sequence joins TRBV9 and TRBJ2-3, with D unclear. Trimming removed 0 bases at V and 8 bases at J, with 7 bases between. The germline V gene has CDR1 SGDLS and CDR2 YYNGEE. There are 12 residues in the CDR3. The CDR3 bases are TGTGCCAGCAGCGTAGAATGGGGTACGCAGTATTTT. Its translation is CASSVEWGTQYF.

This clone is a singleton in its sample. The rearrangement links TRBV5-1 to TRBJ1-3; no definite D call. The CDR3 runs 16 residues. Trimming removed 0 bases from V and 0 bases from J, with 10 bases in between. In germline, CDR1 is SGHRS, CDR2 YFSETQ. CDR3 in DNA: TGCGCCAGCAGCTTGGGCCAGGCCAGCTCTGGAAACACCATATATTTT. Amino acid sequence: CASSLGQASSGNTIYF.

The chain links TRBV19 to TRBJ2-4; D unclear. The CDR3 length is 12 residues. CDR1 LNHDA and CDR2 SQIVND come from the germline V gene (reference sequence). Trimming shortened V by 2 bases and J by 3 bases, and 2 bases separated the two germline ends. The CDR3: CASSIRKNIQYF. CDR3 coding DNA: TGTGCCAGTAGTATACGCAAAAACATTCAGTACTTC.

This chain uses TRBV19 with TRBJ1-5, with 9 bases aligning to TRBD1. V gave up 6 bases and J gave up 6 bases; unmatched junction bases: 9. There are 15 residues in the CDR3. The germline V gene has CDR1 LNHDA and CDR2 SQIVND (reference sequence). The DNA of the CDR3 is TGTGCCAGTAGGGGGCCGGGACAGGGTGGTCAGCCCCAGCATTTT. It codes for CASRGPGQGGQPQHF.

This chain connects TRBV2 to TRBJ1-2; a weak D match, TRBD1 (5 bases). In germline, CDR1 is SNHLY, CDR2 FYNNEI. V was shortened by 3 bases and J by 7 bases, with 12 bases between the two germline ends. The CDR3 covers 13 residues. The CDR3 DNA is TGTGCCAGCAGTGAGCCAGGGTTCTCTGGCTACACCTTC. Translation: CASSEPGFSGYTF.

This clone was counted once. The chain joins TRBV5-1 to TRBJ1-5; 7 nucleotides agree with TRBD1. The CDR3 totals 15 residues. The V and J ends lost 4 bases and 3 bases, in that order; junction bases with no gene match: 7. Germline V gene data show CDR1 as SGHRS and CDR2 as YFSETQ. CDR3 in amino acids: CASSPGQVDNQPQHF. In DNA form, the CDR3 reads TGCGCCAGCAGCCCAGGACAGGTTGACAATCAGCCCCAGCATTTT.

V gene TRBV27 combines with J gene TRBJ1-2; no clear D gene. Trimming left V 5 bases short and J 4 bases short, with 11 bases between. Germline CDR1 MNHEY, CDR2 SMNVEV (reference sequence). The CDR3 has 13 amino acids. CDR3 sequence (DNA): TGTGCCAGCAGTGGGCTCCGGGGCTATGGCTACACCTTC. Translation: CASSGLRGYGYTF.

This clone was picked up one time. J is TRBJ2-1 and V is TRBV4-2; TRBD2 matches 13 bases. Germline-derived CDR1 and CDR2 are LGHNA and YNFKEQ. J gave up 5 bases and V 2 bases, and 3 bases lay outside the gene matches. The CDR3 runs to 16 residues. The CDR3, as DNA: TGTGCCAGCAGCCAAACCGGGACTAGCGGGGACAATGAGCAGTTCTTC. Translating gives CASSQTGTSGDNEQFF.

The DNA of the CDR3 is TGCGCCAGCAGCCCTAACCAGGGGGCGGGAGAAAAACTGTTTTTT. Amino acids: CASSPNQGAGEKLFF. V gene TRBV5-1 combines with J gene TRBJ1-4; 8 nucleotides match TRBD1. This CDR3 region has 15 residues. The V segment lost 4 bases and the J segment 8 bases; nucleotides outside the gene matches: 10. Germline values: CDR1 SGHRS, CDR2 YFSETQ.

CDR3 nucleotide sequence: TGCGCCAGCAGCTTGGCCGTCGGAAACACCATATATTTT. It is translated as CASSLAVGNTIYF. The gene calls are TRBV5-1 and TRBJ1-3; D is ambiguous. The CDR3 has 13 amino acids. Trimming shortened V by 0 bases and J by 4 bases, and 5 bases separated the two germline ends. The germline V gene has CDR1 SGHRS and CDR2 YFSETQ.

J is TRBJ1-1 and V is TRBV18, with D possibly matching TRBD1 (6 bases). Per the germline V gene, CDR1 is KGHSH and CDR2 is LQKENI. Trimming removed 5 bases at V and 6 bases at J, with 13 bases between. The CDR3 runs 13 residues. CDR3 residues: CASSGGGTAEAFF. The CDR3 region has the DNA TGTGCCAGCTCAGGGGGCGGGACCGCTGAAGCTTTCTTT. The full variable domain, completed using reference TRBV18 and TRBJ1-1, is NAGVMQNPRHLVRRRGQEARLRCSPMKGHSHVYWYRQLPEEGLKFMVYLQKENIIDESGMPKERFSAEFPKEGPSILRIQQVVRGDSAAYFCASSGGGTAEAFFGQGTRLTVV.

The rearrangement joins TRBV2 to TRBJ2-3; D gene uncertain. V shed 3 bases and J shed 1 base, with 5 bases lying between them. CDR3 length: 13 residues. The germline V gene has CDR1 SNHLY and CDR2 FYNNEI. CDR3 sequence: CASSEVGTDTQYF. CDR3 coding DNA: TGTGCCAGCAGTGAGGTAGGCACAGATACGCAGTATTTT.